These 7 T cell receptor beta chains were all obtained from the same sample, sequenced in a study of blood T cell repertoires in COVID-19. Using immunoSEQ multiplex PCR, the repertoire was profiled, and TCRdb retains in-frame clones only, with some absent. This sample has tens of thousands of clones, with 85% to 90% found just once. Sequencing was performed on peripheral blood. These receptors all stem from a man aged 55 to 69 with active COVID-19.

The CDR3 DNA reads as TGTGCCACCAGTGACACCGGGAACAGGGAATCGGACTACAATGAGCAGTTCTTC. Protein: CATSDTGNRESDYNEQFF. The rearrangement uses TRBV24-1 and TRBJ2-1, with a possible D match to TRBD1 (6 bases). The CDR3 has 18 amino acids. CDR1 and CDR2 from the germline V gene are KGHDR and SFDVKD. V dropped 4 bases and J dropped 3 bases, with 21 bases sitting between them.

This clone was seen only once. The chain recombines TRBV29-1 with TRBJ2-7, with D possibly TRBD2 on 6 matching bases. The CDR3 covers 12 residues. Trimming shortened V by 3 bases and J by 0 bases, and 6 bases separated the two germline ends. CDR1 is SQVTM and CDR2 is ANQGSEA in the germline V gene. As DNA, the CDR3 is TGCAGCGTTGAGCGGGGCTCCTACGAGCAGTACTTC. This gives the protein CSVERGSYEQYF.

V and J are TRBV5-1 and TRBJ1-6, with D maybe TRBD1 (5 bases). V was cut by 4 bases and J by 8 bases, with 13 bases left in between. Per the germline V gene, CDR1 is SGHRS and CDR2 is YFSETQ. This CDR3 is 14 amino acids long. CDR3 residues: CASSPAGGDSPLHF. CDR3 coding DNA: TGCGCCAGCAGCCCCGCCGGGGGTGATTCACCCCTCCACTTT.

This chain links TRBV6-5 with TRBJ1-2; D might be TRBD1 (6 bases). V shed 0 bases and J shed 8 bases, with 16 bases lying between them. Germline assignment: CDR1 MNHEY and CDR2 SVGAGI. The CDR3 extends over 15 amino acids. The CDR3 DNA follows: TGTGCCAGCAGTTACTCCGGGACGGGGGGCCGGGGCTACACCTTC. It translates to CASSYSGTGGRGYTF.

The chain is built from TRBV19 and TRBJ2-1, with TRBD1 matching over 7 bases. CDR3 length: 11 residues. CDR1 is LNHDA and CDR2 is SQIVND in the germline V gene (reference sequence). Unmatched junction bases numbered 1, after V lost 5 bases and J lost 9 bases. The CDR3 coding sequence is TGTGCCAGTAGTCGGGACAGTGAGCAGTTCTTC. Encoded protein: CASSRDSEQFF.

The V call is TRBV7-9, the J call TRBJ1-2; D is ambiguous. Between the trimmed V and J ends, which lost 1 base and 2 bases, there was a span of 5 bases. CDR3 length: 13 amino acids. The V gene's germline CDR1 is SEHNR and CDR2 FQNEAQ (reference sequence). The CDR3 bases are TGTGCCAGCAGCTTAGAACGGAACTATGGCTACACCTTC. Translating it yields CASSLERNYGYTF.

The chain links TRBV5-1 to TRBJ2-7, with 7 bases that match TRBD2. V was pared by 0 bases and J by 2 bases, with 5 bases of the junction left unmatched. The CDR3 consists of 15 residues. Germline V gene sequence: CDR1 SGHRS, CDR2 YFSETQ. CDR3 sequence: CASSLGSSGPYEQYF. In DNA form, the CDR3 reads TGCGCCAGCAGCTTGGGTTCTAGCGGACCCTACGAGCAGTACTTC.